The 32 T cell receptor beta chains in this list originate from one sample, sequenced in a study of T cell changes during pregnancy in multiple sclerosis. Sequencing was performed with immunoSEQ multiplex PCR; in TCRdb, only in-frame clones are kept and a portion is missing. Among around 59,000 clones listed, around 93% were seen once. The sample consisted of CD4+ T cells from peripheral blood mononuclear cells, taken in the first trimester of pregnancy. These receptors were taken from a female donor with multiple sclerosis, enrolled in a pregnancy study.

This chain joins TRBV4-1 and TRBJ1-2, with D possibly matching TRBD1 (5 bases). The CDR3 spans 14 residues. V was pared by 0 bases and J by 4 bases, with 9 bases between. The germline gives CDR1 MGHRA, CDR2 YSYEKL. CDR3 coding DNA: TGCGCCAGCAGCCAAGATCAGGGACTCTATGGCTACACCTTC. This codes for CASSQDQGLYGYTF.

This clone was detected once. V usage is TRBV5-1 and J usage is TRBJ2-5, with TRBD2 as a possible D gene (6 bases). Per germline, CDR1 SGHRS and CDR2 YFSETQ. The CDR3 sequence is 16 residues long. The V end lost 4 bases, the J end lost 4 bases, and 20 bases lay between the germline ends. For the CDR3, the DNA is TGCGCCAGCAGCCCGCGACCTCCGGGGGATGGAGAGACCCAGTACTTC. This codes for CASSPRPPGDGETQYF.

This chain uses TRBV2 with TRBJ1-3, with TRBD1 identical over 7 bases. The CDR3 contains 17 residues. Germline loops: CDR1 SNHLY, CDR2 FYNNEI. With 2 bases clipped from V and 3 bases from J, the junction kept 10 bases outside the gene matches. CDR3 region: CASSENWLGGYGNTIYF. The CDR3 bases are TGTGCCAGCAGTGAAAACTGGCTAGGGGGCTATGGAAACACCATATATTTT.

The rearrangement uses TRBV7-9 and TRBJ1-2, with 12 nucleotides matching TRBD1. J lost 5 bases, V lost 1 base, and 5 bases had no gene match. Germline values: CDR1 SEHNR, CDR2 FQNEAQ (reference sequence). The CDR3 runs to 16 residues. CDR3 bases: TGTGCCAGCAGCTTAGGGGGACAGGGGGCTGGATATGGCTACACCTTC. Its translation: CASSLGGQGAGYGYTF.

The rearrangement links TRBV2 to TRBJ1-1, with D hard to call. The CDR3 sequence is 12 residues long. Per germline, CDR1 SNHLY and CDR2 FYNNEI. V was trimmed by 2 bases and J by 7 bases, leaving 8 bases between them. CDR3 bases: TGTGCCAGCAGTGAATTCCGGGATGAAGCTTTCTTT. Its translation is CASSEFRDEAFF. Complete variable domain (other parts from reference TRBV2 and TRBJ1-1): EPEVTQTPSHQVTQMGQEVILRCVPISNHLYFYWYRQILGQKVEFLVSFYNNEISEKSEIFDDQFSVERPDGSNFTLKIRSTKLEDSAMYFCASSEFRDEAFFGQGTRLTVV.

The rearrangement links TRBV7-3 to TRBJ2-5, with a tentative D call TRBD1 (6 bases). With 4 bases removed from V and 2 bases from J, the gap between germline ends came to 14 bases. CDR3 length: 15 residues. Germline CDR1 SGHTA, CDR2 FQGTGA. The CDR3: CASSSDPGQQETQYF. Here the CDR3 DNA reads TGTGCCAGCAGCTCCGACCCCGGACAGCAAGAGACCCAGTACTTC.

CDR3 coding DNA: TGTGCCAGCAGCTCGCTGACAGGGCCGATATCTTCGTACTTC. Protein product: CASSSLTGPISSYF. V is TRBV11-2 and J is TRBJ2-7; 7 bases line up with TRBD1. CDR1 SGHAT and CDR2 FQNNGV come from the germline V gene. The CDR3 runs 14 residues. Trimming at V came to 4 bases and at J to 12 bases, leaving 15 bases not matched to a gene.

The chain joins TRBV11-1 to TRBJ2-7; maybe TRBD2 (5 bases). The CDR3 covers 14 residues. Germline V gives CDR1 SGHAT, CDR2 FQDESV (reference sequence). V gave up 5 bases and J gave up 1 base, with 12 bases separating them. The CDR3 region is CASSRGPRSYEQYF. CDR3 DNA sequence: TGTGCCAGCAGCCGAGGGCCACGTTCCTACGAGCAGTACTTC.

The CDR3 reads CASSVGTGRPQHF. The CDR3 DNA is TGTGCCAGCAGCGTCGGGACAGGGAGGCCCCAGCATTTT. J is TRBJ1-5 and V is TRBV5-6; TRBD1 matches 9 bases. The V and J ends lost 4 bases and 9 bases, in that order; junction bases with no gene match: 5. The V gene's germline CDR1 is SGHDT and CDR2 YYEEEE. This CDR3 is 13 amino acids long.

The V and J genes are TRBV5-5 and TRBJ1-2; a possible D gene is TRBD1 (5 bases). The germline V and J ends were trimmed by 4 bases and 7 bases, with 20 bases remaining between them. Germline CDR1 is SGHKS and CDR2 is YYEKEE (reference sequence). The CDR3 runs 15 residues. The CDR3 region is CASSPSGGWYGGYTF. The CDR3 bases are TGTGCCAGCAGCCCCAGCGGGGGATGGTATGGTGGCTACACCTTC.

The V gene is TRBV6-4, the J gene TRBJ2-3, with D possibly being TRBD2 (5 bases). The CDR3 contains 15 residues. Looked up from germline, CDR1 is MRHNA and CDR2 is SNTAGT. V was clipped by 8 bases and J by 4 bases, with 19 bases between them. CDR3 sequence reads: CASRQTARAPDTQYF. The CDR3 DNA follows: TGTGCCAGCCGGCAAACTGCGAGGGCCCCAGATACGCAGTATTTT.

This clone was counted a single time. One end of the junction does not line up with germline, which may come from a read error. The same CDR3 can be traced to other DNA sequences in this sample. The gene calls are TRBV7-7 and TRBJ2-1; 13 positions agree with TRBD2. The CDR3 extends over 14 amino acids. The germline gives CDR1 SSHAT, CDR2 FNYEAQ (reference sequence). The CDR3 sequence: CASSLGLAGDEQFF. The CDR3 DNA reads TGTGCTAGCAGCTTAGGACTAGCGGGGGATGAGCAGTTCTTC.

The chain has TRBV19 and TRBJ2-2, with TRBD1 matching over 9 bases. From germline, CDR1 is LNHDA and CDR2 SQIVND (reference sequence). The CDR3 totals 18 residues. After removal of 5 bases from V and 6 bases from J, the junction contained 16 bases not matched to a gene. Written as DNA, the CDR3 is TGTGCCAGTAGTGTCAAAACTGGGGGGACAGGGTGGTCCGGGGAGCTGTTTTTT. Protein: CASSVKTGGTGWSGELFF.

In DNA form, the CDR3 reads TGTGCCAGCAGTTGGCGGGGGTCCTATAATTCACCCCTCCACTTT. Protein sequence: CASSWRGSYNSPLHF. This chain connects TRBV9 to TRBJ1-6, with a possible D match to TRBD1 (5 bases). Germline V CDR1 and CDR2: SGDLS, YYNGEE. Trimming took off 5 bases at V and 1 base at J, with 10 bases between the two ends. This CDR3 has 15 amino acids.

The V gene is TRBV18, the J gene TRBJ1-6; D is unresolved. Trimming pared 4 bases from V and 7 bases from J, leaving 8 bases between. CDR3 length: 13 amino acids. Germline CDR1 and CDR2: KGHSH and LQKENI. CDR3 bases: TGTGCCAGCTCACTCCTCAGGAATTCACCCCTCCACTTT. Translation gives CASSLLRNSPLHF.

The J gene is TRBJ2-2, the V gene TRBV6-1; 8 bases are a match to TRBD2. The length of the CDR3 is 16 residues. Trimming took 4 bases from V and 1 from J; bases not matched to a gene: 5. The germline CDR1 and CDR2 sequences are MNHNS and SASEGT. The CDR3 loop reads CASSGLGGGNTGELFF. CDR3 nucleotide sequence: TGTGCCAGCAGTGGCCTCGGGGGGGGGAACACCGGGGAGCTGTTTTTT.

This clone is a singleton in its sample. The chain employs TRBV21-1 and TRBJ2-5; TRBD1 is the table's D call, not checked against the DNA. TRBV21-1 is deemed a pseudogene. The CDR3 consists of 17 residues. CDR3 region: CASSKFLTAGHQETQYF. CDR3 bases: TGTGCCAGCAGCAAATTTTTGACAGCAGGCCACCAAGAGACCCAGTACTTC.

The chain carries TRBV27 and TRBJ1-1; the D gene is possibly TRBD1 (5 bases). The CDR3 sequence is 17 residues long. Trimming cost V 6 bases and J 0 bases, with 20 bases left between them. Germline V gives CDR1 MNHEY, CDR2 SMNVEV (reference sequence). Here the CDR3 reads CASSPITGVRMNTEAFF. CDR3 DNA sequence: TGTGCCAGCAGCCCGATTACGGGGGTTCGGATGAACACTGAAGCTTTCTTT.

This clone was observed a handful of times. V gene TRBV7-6 combines with J gene TRBJ1-1; TRBD1 matches at 7 bases. The CDR3 is 14 amino acids. V lost 5 bases, J lost 3 bases, and 6 bases stayed unmatched. Germline CDR1 reads SGHVS; CDR2 reads FNYEAQ. In nucleotides, the CDR3 is TGTGCCAGCAGCGCTAGACAGGGCGACACTGAAGCTTTCTTT. Translated, it gives CASSARQGDTEAFF.

The J gene is TRBJ1-2, the V gene TRBV15; D may be TRBD1 (6 bases). Trimming took 0 bases from V and 5 from J, leaving 10 bases between them. Germline lookup yields CDR1 LNHNV and CDR2 YYDKDF (reference sequence). The length of the CDR3 is 14 residues. CDR3 protein: CATSRDIGQYGYTF. The DNA of the CDR3 is TGTGCCACCAGCAGAGATATCGGACAGTATGGCTACACCTTC.

This clone occurred once. The CDR3 DNA is TGTGCCTGGGGGAGGGACTGGAACACTGAAGCTTTCTTT. Encoded protein: CAWGRDWNTEAFF. The rearrangement uses TRBV30 and TRBJ1-1; the D gene is possibly TRBD1 (5 bases). CDR1 is GTSNPN and CDR2 is SVGIG in the germline V gene (reference sequence). The CDR3 has 13 amino acids. V was shortened by 5 bases and J by 1 base, with 11 bases between the two germline ends. Based on the CDR3 plus reference TRBV30 and TRBJ1-1, the full variable domain is SQTIHQWPATLVQPVGSPLSLECTVEGTSNPNLYWYRQAAGRGLQLLFYSVGIGQISSEVPQNLSASRPQDRQFILSSKKLLLSDSGFYLCAWGRDWNTEAFFGQGTRLTVV.

This chain connects TRBV7-2 to TRBJ1-2; 8 bases line up with TRBD1. This CDR3 is 16 amino acids long. V lost 2 bases, J lost 6 bases, and 11 bases stayed unmatched. Per the germline V gene, CDR1 is SGHTA and CDR2 is FQGNSA. The CDR3 DNA follows: TGTGCCAGCAGCTTAATGGGACAGGATCTAACCGATGGCTACACCTTC. It is translated as CASSLMGQDLTDGYTF.

This chain joins TRBV29-1 and TRBJ2-3, with 7 bases identical to TRBD1. Trimming removed 5 bases from V and 0 bases from J; junction bases left unmatched: 5. The V gene's germline CDR1 is SQVTM and CDR2 ANQGSEA. This CDR3 has 14 residues. Written as DNA, the CDR3 is TGCAGCGTTCAACAGGGGATGAGCACAGATACGCAGTATTTT. Amino acids: CSVQQGMSTDTQYF.

V is TRBV25-1 and J is TRBJ1-4; no firm D call. The germline V gene has CDR1 MGHDK and CDR2 SYGVNS. V was shortened by 5 bases and J by 8 bases, with 15 bases between the two germline ends. This CDR3 region has 14 residues. CDR3 DNA: TGTGCCAGCAGTCTCGAGGGCCTCGGGGAAAAACTGTTTTTT. Translating gives CASSLEGLGEKLFF.

The genes are TRBV18 and TRBJ1-1; D is undetermined. There are 13 residues in the CDR3. The germline V gene encodes CDR1 KGHSH and CDR2 LQKENI. V was cut by 3 bases and J by 1 base, with 6 bases left in between. Here the CDR3 DNA reads TGTGCCAGCTCACCCCGAGAGAACACTGAAGCTTTCTTT. Amino acids: CASSPRENTEAFF.

This sequence joins TRBV5-4 and TRBJ2-1; 10 bases fit TRBD1. The J segment lost 7 bases and the V segment lost 5 bases, leaving 18 bases of the junction unmatched. This CDR3 is built from 18 residues. Germline assignment: CDR1 SGHNT and CDR2 YYREEE (reference sequence). CDR3 DNA: TGTGCCAGCAGGACGGGCCTTATATCTCGACAGGGGGCGAATGAGCAGTTCTTC. Its translation is CASRTGLISRQGANEQFF.

The genes are TRBV19 and TRBJ1-5, with 11 bases matching TRBD1. This CDR3 spans 16 amino acids. The germline V gene encodes CDR1 LNHDA and CDR2 SQIVND (reference sequence). V gave up 3 bases and J gave up 6 bases; unmatched junction bases: 7. CDR3 sequence: CASSIPGQGARQPQHF. Written as DNA, the CDR3 is TGTGCCAGTAGTATTCCCGGACAGGGGGCACGTCAGCCCCAGCATTTT.

The rearrangement links TRBV7-3 to TRBJ1-1; D may be TRBD1 (5 bases). The CDR3 has 12 residues. In germline, CDR1 is SGHTA, CDR2 FQGTGA. Trimming stripped 4 bases from V and 7 bases from J, with 10 bases between. The CDR3 nucleotides are TGTGCCAGCAGCTGGGGGGGAGGTGAAGCTTTCTTT. Its translation: CASSWGGGEAFF.

This clone was counted a few times. The chain uses TRBV11-2 and TRBJ2-3; the D gene is possibly TRBD1 (6 bases). Trimming pared 5 bases from V and 1 base from J, leaving 10 bases between. The CDR3 covers 14 residues. CDR1 SGHAT and CDR2 FQNNGV come from the germline V gene. The CDR3 region is CASSQGLGTDTQYF. CDR3 nucleotides: TGTGCCAGCAGCCAGGGGTTGGGCACAGATACGCAGTATTTT.

This clone was detected once. This sequence joins TRBV4-1 and TRBJ2-1; 13 nucleotides align to TRBD2. This CDR3 is built from 16 residues. The germline V gene has CDR1 MGHRA and CDR2 YSYEKL. V shed 6 bases and J 2 bases; nucleotides not matched to a gene: 4. CDR3 sequence: CASSDGLAGAYNEQFF. CDR3 in DNA: TGCGCCAGCAGTGACGGACTAGCGGGGGCCTACAATGAGCAGTTCTTC.

This chain uses TRBV5-8 with TRBJ1-5, with a weak D call TRBD1 (6 bases). V was shortened by 2 bases and J by 4 bases, with 16 bases between the two germline ends. Germline lookup yields CDR1 SGHTS and CDR2 YDEGEE. This CDR3 has 16 residues. DNA for the CDR3: TGTGCCAGCAGCTTAGTAGTGGGGGCCGGGAATCAGCCCCAGCATTTT. It translates to CASSLVVGAGNQPQHF.

V usage is TRBV9 and J usage is TRBJ2-3; D is possibly TRBD2 (7 bases). V lost 0 bases and J lost 2, with 13 bases in between. Germline lookup yields CDR1 SGDLS and CDR2 YYNGEE. The CDR3 is 16 residues long. CDR3 coding DNA: TGTGCCAGCAGCGTAGCGGAGGGGGGGCCCACAGATACGCAGTATTTT. Its translation: CASSVAEGGPTDTQYF.